Listed here are 6 T cell receptor beta chains from one sample, sequenced in a study of T cell repertoires in cytomegalovirus infection. What these receptors recognize is not known. A single record per CDR3 protein comes from TCRdb applying MiXCR to the reads. The sample holds around 800,000 distinct CDR3 sequences; approximately 30% are singletons and the top ten take around 12%. The sample in question was cultured CD8+ T cells from PBMCs, obtained from culture after CMV antigen stimulation. Every receptor here comes from a human donor in good health (CMV status not recorded). Some clones in this sample may be carry-over from other donors' samples.

This chain uses TRBV6-6 with TRBJ2-7; D is unclear. CDR1 and CDR2 from the germline V gene are MNHNY and SVGAGI (reference sequence). The length of the CDR3 is 12 residues. The V and J ends lost 4 bases and 1 base respectively, with 5 bases between them. CDR3: CASSSQSYEQYV. CDR3 nucleotide sequence: TGTGCCAGCAGTTCTCAATCCTACGAGCAGTACGTC.

This clonotype showed up just a few times. The chain links TRBV7-6 to TRBJ1-1, with 10 bases aligning to TRBD1. The CDR3 sequence is 16 residues long. The V gene end was trimmed by 4 bases and the J gene end by 6 bases; junction bases not matched to a gene: 11. Germline V gives CDR1 SGHVS, CDR2 FNYEAQ. The CDR3 here is CASSSAPTGGAAEAFF. For the CDR3, the DNA is TGTGCCAGCAGCTCCGCCCCGACAGGGGGCGCGGCTGAAGCTTTCTTT.

This clonotype appeared a single time. The chain links TRBV10-3 to TRBJ2-1; no firm D call. The CDR3 extends over 12 amino acids. CDR1 ENHRY and CDR2 SYGVKD come from the germline V gene. V shed 0 bases and J shed 4 bases, with 1 base lying between them. The CDR3 region has the DNA TGTGCCATCAGTGAGTCGTACAATGAGCAGTTCTTC. It codes for CAISESYNEQFF.

This clonotype was seen a handful of times. V usage is TRBV29-1 and J usage is TRBJ1-1, with D perhaps TRBD1 (6 bases). CDR1 is SQVTM, CDR2 ANQGSEA, per germline. This CDR3 has 12 residues. V was pared by 3 bases and J by 7 bases, with 12 bases between. The CDR3 spells CSVEVWGLEAFF. The CDR3 nucleotides read TGCAGCGTTGAGGTCTGGGGGCTTGAAGCTTTCTTT.

As for this clonotype: One base away lies a much larger clone, so this may be a sequencing read error. This chain links TRBV23-1 with TRBJ1-1; possible D gene TRBD1, 6 bases. TRBV23-1 is identified as an open reading frame with a role that is uncertain. This CDR3 has 16 amino acids. The CDR3 nucleotides read TGCGCCAACAGTCAATATAGGACAGCCTCGAACACTGAAGCTTTCTTT. Encoded protein: CANSQYRTASNTEAFF.

This clonotype has ten or more counts. The gene calls are TRBV7-8 and TRBJ1-1, with no clear D. The V gene lost 5 bases and the J gene lost 4 bases, with 17 bases spanning the gap. This CDR3 has 15 residues. The germline CDR1 and CDR2 sequences are SGHVS and FQNEAQ. CDR3 in DNA: TGTGCCAGCAGCAAAAAAGAGGTTCGGATCACTGAAGCTTTCTTT. Protein: CASSKKEVRITEAFF.